This T cell receptor (beta chain) is drawn from a study of blood T cell repertoires in COVID-19. Background on the study: The origin of the acute and convalescent COVID-19 samples was the United States, Italy and Spain. The analysed material was cDNA or gDNA that came from T cells, B-cell-depleted T cells, or PBMCs.

Germline assignment: CDR1 LGHNA and CDR2 YSLEER. Unmatched junction bases numbered 3, after V lost 0 bases and J lost 2 bases. The CDR3 consists of 15 residues. Original processing notes: How many nucleated cells were present was estimated from reference gene primer amplification. TCRdb's table, derived via immunoSEQ multiplex PCR, lists solely in-frame clones and lacks some. D and trimming come from the DNA, and the V and J calls and clone size come from that table. The table has approximately 89,000 clones, approximately 81% seen once; the top ten hold about 14%. The sequence came from a woman aged 65 to 85 with acute or convalescent COVID-19. The gene calls are TRBV4-3 and TRBJ1-1; 7 bases agree with TRBD1. The sequenced material came from peripheral blood. The DNA of the CDR3 is TGCGCCAGCAGCCAAGAACCAGGGGGTAACACTGAAGCTTTCTTT. This codes for CASSQEPGGNTEAFF.